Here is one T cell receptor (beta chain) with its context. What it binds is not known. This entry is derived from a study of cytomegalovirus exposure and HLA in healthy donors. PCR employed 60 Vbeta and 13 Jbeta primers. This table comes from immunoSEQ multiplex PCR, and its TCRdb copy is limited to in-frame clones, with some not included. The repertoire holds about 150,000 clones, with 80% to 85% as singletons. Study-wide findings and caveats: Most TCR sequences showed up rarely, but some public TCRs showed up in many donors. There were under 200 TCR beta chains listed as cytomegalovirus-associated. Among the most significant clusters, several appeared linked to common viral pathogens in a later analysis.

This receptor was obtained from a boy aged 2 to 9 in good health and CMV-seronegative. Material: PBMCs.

The CDR3 DNA reads as TGTGCCAGCAGCGACACGGGGGAAGGGGATGAGCAGTTCTTC. This translates into CASSDTGEGDEQFF. This chain connects TRBV9 to TRBJ2-1, with D possibly being TRBD2 (6 bases). CDR3 length: 14 amino acids. The V end was cut by 3 bases, the J end by 8 bases, with 15 bases between. Germline V gene sequence: CDR1 SGDLS, CDR2 YYNGEE.